Presented here are 7 T cell receptor beta chains from one specimen sequenced in a study of blood T cell repertoires in COVID-19. TCRdb's copy holds only in-frame clones and misses some; the assay was immunoSEQ multiplex PCR. Seen here are about 210,000 clones, 81% observed once, and the top ten hold about 9%. Sequences were obtained from PBMCs or T cells enriched from blood (not recorded which). The receptors originated from a man in his forties who had recovered from COVID-19.

V is TRBV10-3 and J is TRBJ1-2; D is undetermined. Per the germline V gene, CDR1 is ENHRY and CDR2 is SYGVKD. Trimming cost V 4 bases and J 0 bases, with 9 bases left between them. This CDR3 comprises 14 residues. CDR3 protein: CAISGQETNYGYTF. DNA for the CDR3: TGTGCCATCAGTGGACAAGAGACTAACTATGGCTACACCTTC.

This chain joins TRBV7-2 and TRBJ2-7; tentative D call: TRBD2 (6 bases). CDR1 and CDR2 (germline): SGHTA, FQGNSA. The CDR3 covers 16 residues. Trimming removed 4 bases at V and 0 bases at J, with 16 bases between. In nucleotides, the CDR3 is TGTGCCAGCAGCTCAAACCTAGCGAAGAGCTCCTACGAGCAGTACTTC. Protein: CASSSNLAKSSYEQYF.

This clone came up once. The chain joins TRBV5-6 to TRBJ2-2, with D tentatively TRBD2 (7 bases). V lost 4 bases, J lost 6 bases, and 13 bases lay in between. In germline, CDR1 is SGHDT, CDR2 YYEEEE. The CDR3 is 14 amino acids. CDR3: CASSRRGGAGELFF. CDR3 in DNA: TGTGCCAGCAGCCGTCGCGGGGGCGCCGGGGAGCTGTTTTTT.

The gene calls are TRBV4-1 and TRBJ1-2; no reliable D call. V gave up 2 bases and J gave up 4 bases, with 14 bases separating them. The CDR3 consists of 15 residues. Germline V gives CDR1 MGHRA, CDR2 YSYEKL. CDR3 coding DNA: TGCGCCAGCAGCCAACCGAGGGAGGGTAGCTATGGCTACACCTTC. Its translation: CASSQPREGSYGYTF.

The chain is built from TRBV9 and TRBJ1-3; D is possibly TRBD1 (6 bases). Germline V lookup: CDR1 SGDLS, CDR2 YYNGEE. Trimming cost V 0 bases and J 4 bases, with 14 bases left between them. The CDR3 has 16 amino acids. The CDR3 coding sequence is TGTGCCAGCAGCGTAGGACAGGCCACCACGGGAAACACCATATATTTT. Protein sequence: CASSVGQATTGNTIYF. The whole variable domain, filled in from reference TRBV9 and TRBJ1-3, reads DSGVTQTPKHLITATGQRVTLRCSPRSGDLSVYWYQQSLDQGLQFLIQYYNGEERAKGNILERFSAQQFPDLHSELNLSSLELGDSALYFCASSVGQATTGNTIYFGEGSWLTVV.

Written as DNA, the CDR3 is TGTGCCAGCAGTGACTCGTGGGACACTCAGCAGTTCTTC. This codes for CASSDSWDTQQFF. The chain combines TRBV6-4 with TRBJ2-1, with a weak D call TRBD1 (6 bases). Germline CDR1 is MRHNA and CDR2 is SNTAGT. This CDR3 is 13 amino acids long. Trimming removed 0 bases at V and 11 bases at J, with 11 bases between.

V is TRBV24-1 and J is TRBJ2-3; D remains ambiguous. The CDR3 contains 13 residues. V dropped 4 bases and J dropped 3 bases, with 7 bases sitting between them. Per germline, CDR1 KGHDR and CDR2 SFDVKD. CDR3 loop: CATSEPGTDTQYF. In nucleotides, the CDR3 is TGTGCCACCAGTGAGCCGGGTACAGATACGCAGTATTTT.